The T cell receptor beta chain under discussion was sequenced for a study of blood T cells in healthy people across ages. Findings of the study overall: Age brought a roughly linear fall in TCR beta diversity measured per million T cells.

About this clonotype itself: The target antigen is unknown.

The CDR3 is 15 amino acids. Germline V lookup: CDR1 MDHEN, CDR2 SYDVKM. V was trimmed by 4 bases and J by 3 bases, leaving 13 bases between them. A second PCR of about 7 to 12 cycles used a sample-barcoded 5' primer and a J-beta primer mix. Each sample yielded at least 3 million CDR3-containing paired-end reads. In TCRdb, the 5' RACE reads were re-called with MiXCR into one record per CDR3 protein. The sample carries about 1.8 million distinct CDR3 sequences, around half recorded once. The sequenced sample was blood. V gene TRBV28 combines with J gene TRBJ1-5; D perhaps matches TRBD1 (6 bases). This TCR was recovered from a woman aged 40-49 years in good health. CDR3 nucleotides: TGTGCCAGCAGTTACGCCGGACAGAACAATCAGCCCCAGCATTTT. This encodes CASSYAGQNNQPQHF. Full variable domain (outside the CDR3, taken from reference TRBV28 and TRBJ1-5): DVKVTQSSRYLVKRTGEKVFLECVQDMDHENMFWYRQDPGLGLRLIYFSYDVKMKEKGDIPEGYSVSREKKERFSLILESASTNQTSMYLCASSYAGQNNQPQHFGDGTRLSIL.